This T cell receptor (beta chain) was sequenced in a study of TIL therapy for anti-PD-1-resistant metastatic lung cancer. In the study overall: Patients had a median age of around 54 years (range 38-75). Most patients had lung adenocarcinoma. Tumors carried a median roughly 1.6 non-synonymous mutations per megabase.

The libraries were made with immunoSEQ v3. Each library reached roughly 1.9 million read pairs, or 5-6 million at deep level. The assay was immunoSEQ multiplex PCR, and TCRdb's table has in-frame clones only and misses some. The repertoire has about 50,000 clones, around 79% of them found once; the top ten carry under 5.5%. Time point indicated: pre-treatment sample, taken before nivolumab and TIL therapy. The CDR3 consists of 17 residues. The clonotype was recovered from a woman aged 30 to 85 with non-small cell lung cancer. The chain couples TRBV12-2 to TRBJ2-4; the tabulated D call, TRBD2, remains unverified against the DNA. TRBV12-2 is designated a pseudogene. Sequenced material: blood, taken at baseline. The CDR3 here is CASRSGRGTLAKNIQYF. CDR3 nucleotide sequence: TGTGCAAGTCGCTCCGGACGGGGGACTCTAGCCAAAAACATTCAGTACTTC.